This is a list of T cell receptor beta chains from one sample in a study of T cell responses to AZD1222 COVID-19 vaccine. Assay: immunoSEQ multiplex PCR; the TCRdb copy retains only in-frame clones and omits some. The sample has tens of thousands of clones, approximately 80% seen once. The material sequenced was peripheral blood, taken 28 days after the second AZD1222 dose. The source is an adult who received the AZD1222 COVID-19 vaccine. CDR3s include the opening cysteine and the closing phenylalanine or tryptophan. Fields, in order: D gene, V gene, clone size, CDR3 length, J gene, CDR3 DNA, CDR3 protein. The D gene is left open where the match is weak. Size is omitted from some rows. Given values are once, few, many or a class for expanded clones.

NA,TRBV28,once,19,TRBJ1-2,TGTGCCAGCAGTTTGGAGATAAGAATTGGAGTTTGGTCCAACTATGGCTACACCTTC,CASSLEIRIGVWSNYGYTF
NA,TRBV19,NA,15,TRBJ1-5,TGTGCCAGTAACCCGGGACACATTAGCAATCAGCCCCAGCATTTT,CASNPGHISNQPQHF
NA,TRBV7-2,NA,13,TRBJ1-1,TGTGCCAGCAGGAAAGTCGGGAACACTGAAGCTTTCTTT,CASRKVGNTEAFF
TRBD1,TRBV27,few,13,TRBJ2-2,TGTGCCAGCAGTTTGGGACAGGGTGGGGAGCTGTTTTTT,CASSLGQGGELFF
NA,TRBV2,NA,15,TRBJ1-5,TGTGCCAGCAGTGAACCGCGGCAGATCAATCAGCCCCAGCATTTT,CASSEPRQINQPQHF
TRBD1,TRBV5-1,NA,15,TRBJ1-3,TGCGCCAGCAGCTTGGGAGACAGGGACGAAAACACCATATATTTT,CASSLGDRDENTIYF
NA,TRBV6-1,NA,15,TRBJ1-1,TGTGCCAGCAGTGAAGGAACCAGCAGGAACACTGAAGCTTTCTTT,CASSEGTSRNTEAFF
NA,TRBV6-1,NA,10,TRBJ2-1,TGTGCCAGCAGTGAAAGGGAGCAGTTCTTC,CASSEREQFF
NA,TRBV7-2,NA,13,TRBJ1-1,TGTGCCAGCAGCTTATTCGGGCCCACTGAAGCTTTCTTT,CASSLFGPTEAFF
TRBD1,TRBV7-9,NA,15,TRBJ1-6,TGTGCCAGCGGAGGGGGGGCGACAGGGTTTTCACCCCTCCACTTT,CASGGGATGFSPLHF